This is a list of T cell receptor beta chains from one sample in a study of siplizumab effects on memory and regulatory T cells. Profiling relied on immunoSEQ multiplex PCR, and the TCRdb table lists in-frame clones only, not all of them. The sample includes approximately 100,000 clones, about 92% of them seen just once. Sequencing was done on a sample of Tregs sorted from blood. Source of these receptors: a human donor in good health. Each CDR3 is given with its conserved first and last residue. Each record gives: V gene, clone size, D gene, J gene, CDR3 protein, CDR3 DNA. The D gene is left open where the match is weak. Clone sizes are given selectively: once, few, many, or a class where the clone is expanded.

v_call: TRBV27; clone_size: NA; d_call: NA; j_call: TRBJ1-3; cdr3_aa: CASSLWGGNTIYF; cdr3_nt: TGTGCCAGCAGTTTATGGGGTGGAAACACCATATATTTT
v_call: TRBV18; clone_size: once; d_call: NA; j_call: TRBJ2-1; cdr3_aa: CASSSWGAASYNEQFF; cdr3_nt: TGTGCCAGCTCGTCCTGGGGAGCGGCTTCCTACAATGAGCAGTTCTTC
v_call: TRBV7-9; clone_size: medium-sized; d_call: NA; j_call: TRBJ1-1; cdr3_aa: CASSFGQLHTEAFF; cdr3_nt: TGTGCCAGCAGCTTCGGACAGCTACATACTGAAGCTTTCTTT
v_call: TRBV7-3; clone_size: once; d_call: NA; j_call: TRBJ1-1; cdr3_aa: CASSLSPRGLNTEAFF; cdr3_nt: TGTGCCAGCAGCTTAAGTCCGCGCGGATTGAACACTGAAGCTTTCTTT
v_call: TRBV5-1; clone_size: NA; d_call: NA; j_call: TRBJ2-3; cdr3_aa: CASSLAGLAGIQDTQYF; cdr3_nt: TGCGCCAGCAGCTTGGCGGGCCTGGCGGGAATACAAGATACGCAGTATTTT
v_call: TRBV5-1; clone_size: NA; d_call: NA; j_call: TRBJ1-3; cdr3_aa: CASSSEGQVGNTIYF; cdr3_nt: TGCGCCAGCAGCTCAGAGGGGCAGGTTGGAAACACCATATATTTT
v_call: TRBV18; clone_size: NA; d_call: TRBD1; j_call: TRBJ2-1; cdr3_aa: CASSSQGARYNEQFF; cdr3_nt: TGTGCCAGCTCATCTCAGGGGGCTCGGTACAATGAGCAGTTCTTC
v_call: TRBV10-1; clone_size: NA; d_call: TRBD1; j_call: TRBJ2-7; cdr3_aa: CASSPGQTYEQYF; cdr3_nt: TGCGCCAGCAGCCCGGGACAGACCTACGAGCAGTACTTC
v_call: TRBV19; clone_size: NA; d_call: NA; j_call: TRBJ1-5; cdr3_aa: CASSISVRGGWQPQHF; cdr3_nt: TGTGCCAGTAGTATTTCGGTGAGGGGAGGGTGGCAGCCCCAGCATTTT
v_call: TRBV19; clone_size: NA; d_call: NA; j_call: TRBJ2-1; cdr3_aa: CASSIYGSQIGNEQFF; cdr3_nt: TGTGCCAGTAGTATTTATGGATCCCAGATAGGCAATGAGCAGTTCTTC
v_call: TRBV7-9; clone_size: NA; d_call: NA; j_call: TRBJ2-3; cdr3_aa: CASSLGQWGDTDTQYF; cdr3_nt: TGTGCCAGCAGCTTAGGCCAATGGGGGGACACAGATACGCAGTATTTT
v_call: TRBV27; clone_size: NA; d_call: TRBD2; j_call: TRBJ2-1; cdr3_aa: CASSPGPGLAGPSSYNEQFF; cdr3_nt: TGTGCCAGCAGTCCAGGCCCGGGACTAGCGGGGCCGAGCTCCTACAATGAGCAGTTCTTC
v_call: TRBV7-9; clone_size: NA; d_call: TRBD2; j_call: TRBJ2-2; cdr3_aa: CASSSAGGLISGELFF; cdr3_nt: TGTGCCAGCAGCTCGGCGGGGGGACTCATCTCCGGGGAGCTGTTTTTT
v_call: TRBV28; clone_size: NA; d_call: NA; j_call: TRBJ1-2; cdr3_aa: CASSEGYGYTF; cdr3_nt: TGTGCCAGCAGCGAGGGATACGGCTACACCTTC